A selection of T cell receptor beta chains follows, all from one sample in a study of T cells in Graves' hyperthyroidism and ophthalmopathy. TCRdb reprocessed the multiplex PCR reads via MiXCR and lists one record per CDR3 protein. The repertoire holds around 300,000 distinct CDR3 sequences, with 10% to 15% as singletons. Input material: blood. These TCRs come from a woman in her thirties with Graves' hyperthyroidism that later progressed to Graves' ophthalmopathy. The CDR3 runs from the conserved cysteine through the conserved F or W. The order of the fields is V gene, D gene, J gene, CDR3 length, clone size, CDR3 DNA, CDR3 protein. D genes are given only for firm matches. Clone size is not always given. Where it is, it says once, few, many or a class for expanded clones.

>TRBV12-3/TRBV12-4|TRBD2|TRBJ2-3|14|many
TGTGCCAGCAGTTTCGGGGGGGGCGCAGATACGCAGTATTTT
CASSFGGGADTQYF
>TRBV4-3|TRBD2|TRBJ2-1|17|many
TGCGCCAGCAGCCTGGGACTAGCGGCCCTCCCCTACAATGAGCAGTTCTTC
CASSLGLAALPYNEQFF
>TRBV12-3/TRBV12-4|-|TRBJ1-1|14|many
TGTGCCAGCAGCAAAGGGCTAGGTGGCACTGAAGCTTTCTTT
CASSKGLGGTEAFF
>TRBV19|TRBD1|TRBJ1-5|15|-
TGTGCCGGTAGTATTGAGAAGGGGGCGGCTCAGCCCCAGCATTTT
CAGSIEKGAAQPQHF
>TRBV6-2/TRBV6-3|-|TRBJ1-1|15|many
TGTGCCAGCAGTTACCTATTTACGGTGAACACTGAAGCTTTCTTT
CASSYLFTVNTEAFF
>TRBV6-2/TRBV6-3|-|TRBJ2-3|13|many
TGTGCCAGCAGTTACTCGAGTGAGGATACGCAGTATTTT
CASSYSSEDTQYF
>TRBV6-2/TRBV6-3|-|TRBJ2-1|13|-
TGTGCCAGCAGTTACGGGGGAAACAATGAGCAGTTCTTC
CASSYGGNNEQFF
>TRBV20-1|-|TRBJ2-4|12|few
TGCAGTACTGGGCCCGAGGCTTACATTCAGTACTTC
CSTGPEAYIQYF
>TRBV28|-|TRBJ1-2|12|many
TGTGCCAGCAGTTTCGGGCAGGGCAGAGTGACCTTC
CASSFGQGRVTF
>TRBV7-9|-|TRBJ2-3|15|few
TGTGCCAGCAGCTTAGTTGGGCTAGCATCAGATACGCAGTATTTT
CASSLVGLASDTQYF
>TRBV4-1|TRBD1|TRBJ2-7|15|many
TGCGCCAGCAGCCAAGTCGGGACAGGGAAAGAAGAGCAGTACTTC
CASSQVGTGKEEQYF
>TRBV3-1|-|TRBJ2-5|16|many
TGTGCCAGCATCCCCGGTGAGGCGGGGTCACAAGAGACCCAGTACTTC
CASIPGEAGSQETQYF
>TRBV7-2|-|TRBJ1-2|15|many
TGTGCCAGCAGCTTAGATTCAAGAAGGGACTATGGCTACACCTTC
CASSLDSRRDYGYTF
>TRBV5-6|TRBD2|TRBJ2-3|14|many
TGTGCCAGCATTACACGGGCGGGAGCAGATACGCAGTATTTT
CASITRAGADTQYF
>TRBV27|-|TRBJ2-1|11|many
TGTGCCAGCAGTTTCGGCCATGAGCAGTTCTTC
CASSFGHEQFF
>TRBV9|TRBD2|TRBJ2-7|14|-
TGTGCCAGCAGCGTAGCGGAGGGAGGGAGCGAGCAGTACTTC
CASSVAEGGSEQYF
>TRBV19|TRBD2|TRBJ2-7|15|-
TGTGCCAGTAGCTCACCGGCTAGCGGGGATGGGGAGCAGTACTTC
CASSSPASGDGEQYF
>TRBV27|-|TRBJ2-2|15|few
TGTGCCAGCAGCTTTCTTAGGTCCGTAGCCGGGGAGCTGTTTTTT
CASSFLRSVAGELFF
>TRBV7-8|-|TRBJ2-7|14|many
TGTGCCAGCAGCTACCCCGGGACACCCTACGAGCAGTACTTC
CASSYPGTPYEQYF
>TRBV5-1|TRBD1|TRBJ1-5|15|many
TGCGCCAGCAGCTCTGGGACAGGACTCAATCAGCCCCAGCATTTT
CASSSGTGLNQPQHF
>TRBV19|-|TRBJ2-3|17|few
TGTGCCAGTAGTATAGATCTATGGGCAGACAGCACAGATACGCAGTATTTT
CASSIDLWADSTDTQYF
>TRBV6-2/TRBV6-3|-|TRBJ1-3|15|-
TGTGCCAGCAGTCACAAGGTCACCTCTGGAAACACCATATATTTT
CASSHKVTSGNTIYF
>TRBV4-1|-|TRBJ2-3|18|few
TGCGCCAGCAGCCAAGTCTGGGGTAGGCTACCCGGCACAGATACGCAGTATTTT
CASSQVWGRLPGTDTQYF
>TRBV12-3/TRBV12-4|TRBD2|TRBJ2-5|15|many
TGTGCCAGCAGTTCTAGCGGGAGAAAGACTGAGACCCAGTACTTC
CASSSSGRKTETQYF
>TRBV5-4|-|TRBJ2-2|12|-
TGTGCCAGCAGCCTTCCAAACGGGGAGCTGTTTTTT
CASSLPNGELFF
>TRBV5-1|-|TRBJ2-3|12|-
TGCGCCAGCGGACCGATCACAGATACGCAGTATTTT
CASGPITDTQYF
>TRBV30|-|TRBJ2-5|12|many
TGTGCCTGGAGTGTATACATAAGGGCTCAGTACTTC
CAWSVYIRAQYF
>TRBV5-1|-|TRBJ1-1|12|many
TGCGCCAGCAGCTTGACCAACACTGAAGCTTTCTTT
CASSLTNTEAFF
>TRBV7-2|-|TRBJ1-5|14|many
TGTGCCAGCAGCTTAGAGAAGGGCAGTCAGCCCCAGCATTTT
CASSLEKGSQPQHF
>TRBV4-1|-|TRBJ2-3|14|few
TGCGCCAGCAGCGGAATGGAGCGCCCCGATACGCAGTATTTT
CASSGMERPDTQYF
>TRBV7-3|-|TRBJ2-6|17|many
TGTGCCAGCAGCTTTGGACCTGGGGGCTCTGGGGCCAACGTCCTGACTTTC
CASSFGPGGSGANVLTF
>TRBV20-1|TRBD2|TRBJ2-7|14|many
TGCAGTGCTAGAGTACTAGCGGGAGGGTACGAGCAGTACTTC
CSARVLAGGYEQYF
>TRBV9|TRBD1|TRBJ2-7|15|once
TGTGCCAGCAGCGTAGGACAGGGGGACTCCTACGAGCAGTACTTC
CASSVGQGDSYEQYF
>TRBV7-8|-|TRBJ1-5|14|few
TGTGCCAGCAGCTCCGTACCCGGGACCCAGCCCCAGCATTTT
CASSSVPGTQPQHF
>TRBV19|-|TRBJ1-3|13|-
TGTGCCAGTAGCGTAGTCTCTGGAAACACCATATATTTT
CASSVVSGNTIYF